Sequencing of this T cell receptor (beta chain) was carried out in a study of T cells in Graves' hyperthyroidism and ophthalmopathy. Study in general: It was at initial diagnosis, before any treatment, that peripheral blood was collected.

Amplified regions were TCR beta CDR3 sequences from RNA transcripts. When the TCR CDR3 underwent first-round RT-PCR, the HTBI primer set was used. TCRdb re-called the multiplex PCR reads with MiXCR, one entry per CDR3 protein. The table includes fewer than 600,000 distinct CDR3 sequences, 13% to 15% detected once. The trim removed 5 bases at V and 5 bases at J, leaving 10 bases unmatched. Germline V gene data show CDR1 as MNHNS and CDR2 as SASEGT. This CDR3 is 16 amino acids long. This clonotype was detected many times. Its cognate antigen is unknown. Notes on the study in general: Ophthalmopathy was predicted by the model a median of 6.5 months ahead of onset.

The sample taken for sequencing was blood. The sequence derives from a woman between 40 and 55 years old with Graves' hyperthyroidism. The chain joins TRBV6-1 to TRBJ2-1, with TRBD2 matching 9 bases. This chain's CDR3 is CASSSSPSGNHNEQFF. DNA for the CDR3: TGTGCCAGCAGTTCCTCCCCTAGCGGGAATCACAATGAGCAGTTCTTC.